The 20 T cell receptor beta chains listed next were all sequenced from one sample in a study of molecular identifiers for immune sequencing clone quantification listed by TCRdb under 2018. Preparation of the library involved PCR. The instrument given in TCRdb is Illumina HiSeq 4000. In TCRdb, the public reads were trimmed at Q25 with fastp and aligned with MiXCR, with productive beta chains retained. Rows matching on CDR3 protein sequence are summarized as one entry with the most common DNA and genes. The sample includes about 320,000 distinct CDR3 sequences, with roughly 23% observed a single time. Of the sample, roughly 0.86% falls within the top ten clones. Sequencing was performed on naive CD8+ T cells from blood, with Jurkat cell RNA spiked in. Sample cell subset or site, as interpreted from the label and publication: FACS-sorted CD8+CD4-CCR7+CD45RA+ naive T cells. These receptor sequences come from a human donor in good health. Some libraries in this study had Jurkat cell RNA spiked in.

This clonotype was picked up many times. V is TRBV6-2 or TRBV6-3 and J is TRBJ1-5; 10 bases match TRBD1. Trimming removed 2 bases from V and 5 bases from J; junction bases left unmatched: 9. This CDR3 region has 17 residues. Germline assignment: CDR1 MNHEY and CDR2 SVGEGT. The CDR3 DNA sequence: TGTGCCAGCAGTTACCCGGGACAGGGGCCCCGGGATCAGCCCCAGCATTTT. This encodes CASSYPGQGPRDQPQHF.

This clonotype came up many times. The CDR3 DNA follows: TGTGCCAGCAGTTTATCGAAAATCGGTAGCGGGGGCACAGATACGCAGTATTTT. Encoded protein: CASSLSKIGSGGTDTQYF. J is TRBJ2-3 and V is TRBV27, with TRBD2 identical over 8 bases. Germline values: CDR1 MNHEY, CDR2 SMNVEV (reference sequence). With 0 bases clipped from V and 1 base from J, the junction kept 9 bases outside the gene matches. The CDR3 length is 18 residues.

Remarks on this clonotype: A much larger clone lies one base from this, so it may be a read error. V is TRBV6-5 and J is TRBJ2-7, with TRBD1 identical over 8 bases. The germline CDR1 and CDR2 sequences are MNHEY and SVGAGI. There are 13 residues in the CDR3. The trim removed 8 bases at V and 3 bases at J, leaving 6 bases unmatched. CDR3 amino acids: CASGQTGVYEQYF. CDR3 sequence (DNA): TGTGCCAGCGGCCAGACAGGGGTCTACGAGCAGTACTTC.

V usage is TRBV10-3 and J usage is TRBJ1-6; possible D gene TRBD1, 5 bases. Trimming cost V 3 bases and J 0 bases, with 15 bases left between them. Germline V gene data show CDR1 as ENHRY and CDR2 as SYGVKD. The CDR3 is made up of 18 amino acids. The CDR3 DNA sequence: TGTGCCATCAGTGATAGGGACGGAGCCAGCTCCTATAATTCACCCCTCCACTTT. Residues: CAISDRDGASSYNSPLHF.

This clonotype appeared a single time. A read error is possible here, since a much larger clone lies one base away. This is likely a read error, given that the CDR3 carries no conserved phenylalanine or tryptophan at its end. The CDR3: CASSEYGVTEAFL. CDR3 bases: TGTGCCAGCAGTGAATATGGTGTCACTGAAGCTTTCCTT. V and J are TRBV2 and TRBJ1-1; no definite D call. CDR3 size: 13 residues. Germline assignment: CDR1 SNHLY and CDR2 FYNNEI. With 2 bases removed from V and 4 bases from J, the gap between germline ends came to 8 bases.

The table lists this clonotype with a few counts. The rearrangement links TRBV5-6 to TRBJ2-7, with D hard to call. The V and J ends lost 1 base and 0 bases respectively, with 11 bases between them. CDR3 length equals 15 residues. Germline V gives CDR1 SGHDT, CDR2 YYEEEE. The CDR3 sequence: CASSLFVGRSYEQYF. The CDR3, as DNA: TGTGCCAGCAGCTTGTTCGTTGGGCGCTCCTACGAGCAGTACTTC.

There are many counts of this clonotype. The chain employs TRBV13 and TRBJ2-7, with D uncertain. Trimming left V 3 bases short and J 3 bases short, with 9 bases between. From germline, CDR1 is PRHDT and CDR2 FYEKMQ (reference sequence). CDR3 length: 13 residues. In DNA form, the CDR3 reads TGTGCCAGCAGCTTGGAACCTGACTACGAGCAGTACTTC. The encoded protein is CASSLEPDYEQYF.

As DNA, the CDR3 is TGTGCCAGCAGCGTAGGGCAGCTCTATGGCTACACCTTC. It encodes CASSVGQLYGYTF. The rearrangement links TRBV9 to TRBJ1-2; no firm D call. The V gene's germline CDR1 is SGDLS and CDR2 YYNGEE. The CDR3 loop spans 13 amino acids. The V gene lost 0 bases and the J gene lost 4 bases, with 7 bases spanning the gap.

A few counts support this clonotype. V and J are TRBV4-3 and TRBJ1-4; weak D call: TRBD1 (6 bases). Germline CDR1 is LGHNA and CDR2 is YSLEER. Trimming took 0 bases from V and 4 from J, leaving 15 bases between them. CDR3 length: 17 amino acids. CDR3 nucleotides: TGCGCCAGCAGCCAAGAGGGTTTTGGACAGATTAATGAAAAACTGTTTTTT. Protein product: CASSQEGFGQINEKLFF.

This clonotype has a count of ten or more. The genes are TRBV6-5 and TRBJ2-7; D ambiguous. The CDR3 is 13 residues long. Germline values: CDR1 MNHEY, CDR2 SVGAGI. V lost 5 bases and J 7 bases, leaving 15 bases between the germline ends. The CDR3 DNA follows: TGTGCCAGCAGTCCCCGGTCGACGGGTGAGCAGTACTTC. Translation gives CASSPRSTGEQYF.

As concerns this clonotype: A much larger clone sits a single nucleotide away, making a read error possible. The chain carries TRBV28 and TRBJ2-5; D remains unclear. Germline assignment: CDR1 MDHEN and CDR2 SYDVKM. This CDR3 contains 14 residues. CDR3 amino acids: CANSAPRRGSTQYF. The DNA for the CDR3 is TGTGCCAACAGTGCCCCCCGGCGCGGTTCGACCCAGTACTTC.

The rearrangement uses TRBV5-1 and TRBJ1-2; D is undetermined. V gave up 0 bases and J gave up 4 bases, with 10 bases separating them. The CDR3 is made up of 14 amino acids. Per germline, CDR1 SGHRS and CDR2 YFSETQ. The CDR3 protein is CASSLGPKSYGYTF. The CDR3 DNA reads TGCGCCAGCAGCTTGGGTCCCAAGAGCTATGGCTACACCTTC.

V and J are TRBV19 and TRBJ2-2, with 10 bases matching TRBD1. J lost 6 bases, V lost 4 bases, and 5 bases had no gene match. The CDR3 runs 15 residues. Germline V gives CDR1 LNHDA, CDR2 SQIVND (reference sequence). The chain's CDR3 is CASSKGQGRSGELFF. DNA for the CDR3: TGTGCCAGTAGTAAGGGACAGGGGAGATCCGGGGAGCTGTTTTTT.

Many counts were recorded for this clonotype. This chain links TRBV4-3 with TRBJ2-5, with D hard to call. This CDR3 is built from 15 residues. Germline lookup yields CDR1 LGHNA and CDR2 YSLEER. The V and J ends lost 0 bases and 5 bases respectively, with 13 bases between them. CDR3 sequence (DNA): TGCGCCAGCAGCCAAGACTATAGCAGCCACGAGACCCAGTACTTC. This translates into CASSQDYSSHETQYF.

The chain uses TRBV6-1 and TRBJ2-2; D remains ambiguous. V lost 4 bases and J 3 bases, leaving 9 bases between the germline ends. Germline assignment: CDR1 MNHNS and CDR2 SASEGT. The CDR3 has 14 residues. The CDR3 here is CASSARLDTGELFF. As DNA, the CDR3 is TGTGCCAGCAGTGCTAGGCTCGACACCGGGGAGCTGTTTTTT.

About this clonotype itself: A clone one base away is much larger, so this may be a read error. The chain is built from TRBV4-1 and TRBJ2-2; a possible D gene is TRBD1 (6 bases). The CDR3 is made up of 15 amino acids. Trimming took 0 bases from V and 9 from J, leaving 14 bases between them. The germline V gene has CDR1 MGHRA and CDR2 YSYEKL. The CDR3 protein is CASSQDRGRGRELFF. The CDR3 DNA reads TGCGCCAGCAGCCAAGACCGGGGCAGGGGCCGGGAGCTGTTTTTT.

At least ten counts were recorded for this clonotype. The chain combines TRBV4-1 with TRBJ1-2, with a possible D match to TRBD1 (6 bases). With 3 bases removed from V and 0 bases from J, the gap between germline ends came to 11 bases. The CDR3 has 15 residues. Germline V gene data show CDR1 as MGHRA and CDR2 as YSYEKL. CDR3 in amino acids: CASSQTGQTNYGYTF. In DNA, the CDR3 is TGCGCCAGCAGCCAGACAGGACAGACTAACTATGGCTACACCTTC.

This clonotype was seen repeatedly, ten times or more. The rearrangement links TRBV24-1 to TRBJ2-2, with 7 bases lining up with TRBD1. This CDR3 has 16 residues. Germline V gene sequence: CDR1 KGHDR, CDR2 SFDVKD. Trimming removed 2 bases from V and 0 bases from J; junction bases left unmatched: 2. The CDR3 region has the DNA TGTGCCACCAGTGATTCGACAGGGACGAACACCGGGGAGCTGTTTTTT. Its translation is CATSDSTGTNTGELFF.

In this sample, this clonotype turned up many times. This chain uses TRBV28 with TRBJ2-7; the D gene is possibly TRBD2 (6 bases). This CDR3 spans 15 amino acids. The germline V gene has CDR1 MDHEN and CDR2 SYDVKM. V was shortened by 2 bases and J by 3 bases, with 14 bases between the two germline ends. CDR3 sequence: CASSLRTWGGYEQYF. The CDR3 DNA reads TGTGCCAGCAGTTTACGAACTTGGGGAGGCTACGAGCAGTACTTC.

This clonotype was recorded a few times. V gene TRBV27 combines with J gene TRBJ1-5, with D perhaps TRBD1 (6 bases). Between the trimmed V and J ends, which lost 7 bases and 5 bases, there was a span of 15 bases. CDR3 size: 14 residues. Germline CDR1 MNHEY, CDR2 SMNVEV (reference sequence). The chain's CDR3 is CASNPWGGHQPQHF. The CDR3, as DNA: TGTGCCAGCAACCCGTGGGGGGGGCATCAGCCCCAGCATTTT.